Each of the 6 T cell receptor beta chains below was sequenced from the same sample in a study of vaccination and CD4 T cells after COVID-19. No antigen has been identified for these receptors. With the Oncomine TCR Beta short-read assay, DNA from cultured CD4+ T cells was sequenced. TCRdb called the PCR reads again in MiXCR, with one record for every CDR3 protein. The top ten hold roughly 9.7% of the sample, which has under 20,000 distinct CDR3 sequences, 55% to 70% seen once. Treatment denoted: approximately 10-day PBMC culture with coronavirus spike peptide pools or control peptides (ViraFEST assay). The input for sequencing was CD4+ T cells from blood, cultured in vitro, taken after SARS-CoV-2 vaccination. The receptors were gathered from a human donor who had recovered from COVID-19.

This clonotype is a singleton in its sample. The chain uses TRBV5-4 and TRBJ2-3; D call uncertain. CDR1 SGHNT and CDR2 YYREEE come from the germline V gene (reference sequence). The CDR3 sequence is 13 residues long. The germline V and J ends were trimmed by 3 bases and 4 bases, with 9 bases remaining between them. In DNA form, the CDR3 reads TGTGCCAGCAGCTCCGGTGGTCCAGATACGCAGTATTTT. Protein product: CASSSGGPDTQYF.

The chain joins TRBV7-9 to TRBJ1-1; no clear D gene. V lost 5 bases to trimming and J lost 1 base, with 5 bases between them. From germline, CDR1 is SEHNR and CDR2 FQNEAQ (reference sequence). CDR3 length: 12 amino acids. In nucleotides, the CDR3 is TGTGCCAGCAGCCAAGCGAACACTGAAGCTTTCTTT. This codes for CASSQANTEAFF.

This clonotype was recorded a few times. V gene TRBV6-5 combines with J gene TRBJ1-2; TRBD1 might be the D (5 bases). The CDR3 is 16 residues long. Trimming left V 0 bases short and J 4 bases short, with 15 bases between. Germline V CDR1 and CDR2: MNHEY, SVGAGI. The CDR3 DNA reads TGTGCCAGCAGTTACTCCGCAGGGTTTGGGTTCTATGGCTACACCTTC. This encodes CASSYSAGFGFYGYTF.

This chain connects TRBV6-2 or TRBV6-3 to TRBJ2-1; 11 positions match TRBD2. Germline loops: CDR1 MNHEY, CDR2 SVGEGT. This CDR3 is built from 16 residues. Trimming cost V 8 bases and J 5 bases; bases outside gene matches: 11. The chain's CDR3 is CASGNGASGGNNEQFF. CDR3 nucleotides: TGTGCCAGCGGGAACGGGGCTAGCGGGGGGAACAATGAGCAGTTCTTC.

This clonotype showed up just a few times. As DNA, the CDR3 is TGTGCCAGCCAAGGGGTTGGCTATGGCTACACCTTC. It encodes CASQGVGYGYTF. The chain links TRBV6-1 to TRBJ1-2, with a tentative D call TRBD1 (5 bases). This CDR3 is 12 amino acids long. Looked up from germline, CDR1 is MNHNS and CDR2 is SASEGT. V was shortened by 8 bases and J by 4 bases, with 11 bases between the two germline ends.

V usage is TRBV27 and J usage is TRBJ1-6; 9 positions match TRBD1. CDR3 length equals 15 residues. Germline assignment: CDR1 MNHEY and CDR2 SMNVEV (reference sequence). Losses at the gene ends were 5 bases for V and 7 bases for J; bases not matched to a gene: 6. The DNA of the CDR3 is TGTGCCAGCAGTCCATGGACAGGGGACAATTCACCCCTCCACTTT. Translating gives CASSPWTGDNSPLHF.